This TCR beta chain came from a study of shared clonotypes between healthy human individuals. Method: immunoSEQ multiplex PCR; TCRdb's copy keeps in-frame clones and lacks some. This repertoire shows about 2.5 million clones, about nine tenths found once; its top ten account for 0.37%. The donors were adults (healthy and HIV-negative) with no recent acute infections or vaccinations. This CDR3 is 13 amino acids long. Germline V gives CDR1 MDHEN, CDR2 SYDVKM. V was shortened by 5 bases and J by 0 bases, with 5 bases between the two germline ends. Concerning this clone itself: Its antigen is still unknown.

Study outcomes and limitations: With several donors compared, around 5% of naive CD4 clonotypes were shared.

The chain recombines TRBV28 with TRBJ2-1; D is uncertain. Sequencing used naive CD4+ T cells from PBMCs. Indicated subset: CD45RA+ positively selected. The sequence was obtained from a young man in good health. Some clones in this sample may be carry-over from other donors' samples. CDR3 in amino acids: CASSGVSYNEQFF. Here the CDR3 DNA reads TGTGCCAGCAGTGGGGTCTCCTACAATGAGCAGTTCTTC.